This T cell receptor beta chain was obtained from a study of blood T cell repertoires in COVID-19. About the study: Acute and convalescent COVID-19 samples came from the United States, Italy and Spain. Sample material is recorded as cDNA or gDNA derived from T cells, B-cell-depleted T cells, or PBMCs.

This clone occurred a few times. The CDR3 covers 14 residues. After removal of 5 bases from V and 8 bases from J, the junction contained 6 bases not matched to a gene. Germline lookup yields CDR1 SEHNR and CDR2 FQNEAQ (reference sequence). Using immunoSEQ multiplex PCR, the repertoire was profiled, and TCRdb retains in-frame clones only, with some absent. This table has about 280,000 clones, approximately 85% appearing once. The sample consisted of peripheral blood. This clonotype was sampled from a man aged 50 or older with active or convalescent COVID-19. The chain links TRBV7-9 to TRBJ1-6; 7 bases fit TRBD1. Here the CDR3 reads CASSLGQKYSPLHF. CDR3 DNA sequence: TGTGCCAGCAGCCTGGGACAGAAATATTCACCCCTCCACTTT.